The rows below give T cell receptor beta chains drawn from one sample of a study of CD8 T cells in Susac syndrome. Via MiXCR, TCRdb re-called the immunoSEQ multiplex PCR reads, giving one row per CDR3 protein. The table includes approximately 100,000 distinct CDR3 sequences, about 93% detected once. The sequenced sample was CD4+ T cells from PBMCs. The receptor source for this set is a human donor in good health. Both conserved end residues are part of each CDR3. The D gene is left open where the match is weak. Part of the rows lack a size; the others show once, few, many or a class for expanded clones.

clone_size d_call cdr3_length j_call v_call cdr3_aa cdr3_nt
- - 15 TRBJ2-7 TRBV20-1 CSAAPRDVPLDEQYF TGCAGTGCTGCCCCGCGAGACGTCCCTCTGGACGAGCAGTACTTC
once - 13 TRBJ2-4 TRBV27 CASSLMGENIQYF TGTGCCAGCAGTTTAATGGGCGAAAACATTCAGTACTTC
- - 14 TRBJ1-6 TRBV4-2 CASSQDGIRSPLHF TGTGCCAGCAGCCAAGATGGGATTCGTTCACCCCTCCACTTT
- - 13 TRBJ1-2 TRBV5-4 CASSTGLMYGYTF TGTGCCAGCAGCACGGGACTGATGTATGGCTACACCTTC
- - 15 TRBJ1-1 TRBV7-9 CASSLGQIMNTEAFF TGTGCCAGCAGCTTAGGACAGATCATGAACACTGAAGCTTTCTTT
- - 16 TRBJ2-6 TRBV13 CATTRKAGSGANVLTF TGTGCCACCACGAGGAAGGCGGGCTCTGGGGCCAACGTCCTGACTTTC
- - 15 TRBJ1-4 TRBV12-3/TRBV12-4 CASSSPSGGGEKLFF TGTGCCAGCAGTTCCCCCTCGGGGGGAGGGGAAAAACTGTTTTTT
- - 13 TRBJ1-5 TRBV20-1 CSARLGGAQPQHF TGCAGTGCTAGACTTGGGGGCGCGCAGCCCCAGCATTTT
- - 15 TRBJ1-2 TRBV11-2 CASSLRGSGSYGYTF TGTGCCAGCAGCTTACGGGGTTCAGGGTCATATGGCTACACCTTC
- - 17 TRBJ2-5 TRBV28 CASSFGPGAPPPETQYF -
- - 15 TRBJ1-1 TRBV25-1 CASSANLILNTEAFF TGTGCCAGCAGTGCAAATCTTATCTTGAACACTGAAGCTTTCTTT
- - 17 TRBJ2-1 TRBV15 CATSRGRGFGNDNEQFF TGTGCCACCAGCAGAGGACGAGGCTTTGGGAACGACAATGAGCAGTTCTTC
- - 14 TRBJ1-1 TRBV7-2 CASSSTGRRLMAFF TGTGCCAGCAGCTCCACAGGACGACGGCTCATGGCTTTCTTT
- - 15 TRBJ1-6 TRBV5-1 CASSTWENGNSPLHF TGCGCCAGCAGCACATGGGAGAATGGGAATTCACCCCTCCACTTT
once TRBD1 13 TRBJ2-7 TRBV10-3 CAIRTVTGNEQYF TGTGCCATCAGAACAGTGACAGGGAACGAGCAGTACTTC
- - 15 TRBJ2-2 TRBV7-2 CASSLEVGDTGELFF TGTGCCAGCAGCTTAGAAGTGGGGGACACCGGGGAGCTGTTTTTT
- TRBD1 16 TRBJ1-2 TRBV29-1 CSVRITGTANNHGYTF TGCAGCGTCCGAATAACCGGGACAGCAAATAACCATGGCTACACCTTC
- - 13 TRBJ1-1 TRBV9 CASSAPGNTEAFF TGTGCCAGCAGCGCGCCAGGGAACACTGAAGCTTTCTTT
- - 15 TRBJ2-1 TRBV7-2 CASSLEQASYNEQFF TGTGCCAGCAGCTTAGAGCAAGCGTCCTACAATGAGCAGTTCTTC
- TRBD2 14 TRBJ2-1 TRBV7-3 CASSSGLAVGEQFF TGTGCCAGCAGCTCGGGACTAGCCGTCGGTGAGCAGTTCTTC
- - 15 TRBJ2-7 TRBV7-2 CASSPPGTRAYEQYF TGTGCCAGCAGCCCCCCGGGAACAAGGGCCTACGAGCAGTACTTC
- TRBD2 15 TRBJ2-7 TRBV20-1 CSARGLASGSYEQYF TGCAGTGCTAGGGGGCTGGCTAGCGGGAGCTACGAGCAGTACTTC
- - 15 TRBJ1-5 TRBV5-1 CASSLDGSTNQPQHF TGCGCCAGCAGCTTGGATGGCAGCACTAATCAGCCCCAGCATTTT
- TRBD1 14 TRBJ2-1 TRBV7-2 CASSLGQGGSEQFF TGTGCCAGCAGCTTAGGACAGGGTGGGAGTGAGCAGTTCTTC
- - 13 TRBJ2-2 TRBV20-1 CSARAPVGGELFF TGCAGTGCTAGAGCCCCAGTAGGCGGGGAGCTGTTTTTT
once - 16 TRBJ2-3 TRBV4-3 CASSPESNARTDTQYF TGCGCCAGCAGCCCGGAATCGAACGCCCGCACAGATACGCAGTATTTT
- - 14 TRBJ2-1 TRBV12-3/TRBV12-4 CASSFWQANNEQFF TGTGCCAGCAGTTTCTGGCAGGCCAACAATGAGCAGTTCTTC
- - 17 TRBJ1-2 TRBV3-1 CASSQVSAGPVNYGYTF TGTGCCAGCAGCCAAGTTAGTGCGGGACCGGTTAACTATGGCTACACCTTC
- - 13 TRBJ1-1 TRBV20-1 CSAPKTDHTEAFF TGCAGTGCTCCTAAGACAGACCACACTGAAGCTTTCTTT
- TRBD2 16 TRBJ2-1 TRBV5-1 CASSPTSGSSYNEQFF TGCGCCAGCAGCCCGACTAGCGGGAGCTCCTACAATGAGCAGTTCTTC
- - 14 TRBJ2-7 TRBV7-9 CASTGERVPYEQYF TGTGCCAGCACTGGGGAGAGGGTACCCTACGAGCAGTACTTC
- - 12 TRBJ1-2 TRBV19 CASSPGAYGYTF TGTGCCAGTAGCCCGGGCGCGTACGGCTACACCTTC
- - 15 TRBJ2-2 TRBV6-5 CASSYGGTNTGELFF TGTGCCAGCAGTTACGGCGGGACCAACACCGGGGAGCTGTTTTTT
- - 13 TRBJ2-3 TRBV4-3 CASSQGITGTQYF TGCGCCAGCAGCCAGGGAATAACGGGTACGCAGTATTTT
- - 13 TRBJ2-7 TRBV7-2 CASSYRQDYEQYF TGTGCCAGCAGCTATCGACAGGACTACGAGCAGTACTTC
once TRBD1 14 TRBJ1-5 TRBV12-5 CASITGGTGQPQHF TGTGCTAGCATCACAGGGGGGACAGGCCAGCCCCAGCATTTT
- - 14 TRBJ2-7 TRBV5-1 CASSLEEGSDEQYF TGCGCCAGCAGCTTGGAGGAAGGCAGCGACGAGCAGTACTTC
- - 13 TRBJ1-1 TRBV14 CASSPFPNTEAFF TGTGCCAGCAGCCCGTTCCCGAACACTGAAGCTTTCTTT
- - 16 TRBJ1-4 TRBV20-1 CSARDPGGATNEKLFF TGCAGTGCTAGAGATCCGGGCGGCGCAACTAATGAAAAACTGTTTTTT
- - 12 TRBJ2-7 TRBV20-1 CSGGGGGNEQYF TGCAGTGGCGGAGGGGGGGGCAACGAGCAGTACTTC
few TRBD2 14 TRBJ2-7 TRBV19 CASSIRAGTYEQYF TGTGCCAGTAGTATAAGAGCGGGGACCTACGAGCAGTACTTC
- - 13 TRBJ2-1 TRBV12-3/TRBV12-4 CATNGVFFNEQFF TGTGCCACAAACGGAGTCTTTTTTAATGAGCAGTTCTTC
- TRBD1 14 TRBJ2-1 TRBV2 CASSAGQGGLKQFF TGTGCCAGCAGCGCGGGACAGGGTGGCCTTAAGCAGTTCTTC
once TRBD1 18 TRBJ1-5 TRBV7-3 CASSLWGTGGAVTQPQHF TGTGCCAGCAGCTTATGGGGGACAGGCGGGGCCGTGACTCAGCCCCAGCATTTT
- - 15 TRBJ2-3 TRBV11-2 CASSAWRESTDTQYF TGTGCCAGCAGCGCTTGGAGGGAGAGCACAGATACGCAGTATTTT
few TRBD1 14 TRBJ2-4 TRBV7-2 CASSQGQGVDIQYF TGTGCCAGCAGCCAGGGACAGGGTGTAGACATTCAGTACTTC
- TRBD1 14 TRBJ1-2 TRBV6-6 CASRGAEGAYGYTF TGTGCCAGCAGGGGTGCAGAGGGGGCGTATGGCTACACCTTC
- TRBD2 16 TRBJ2-1 TRBV20-1 CSARGGGRASYNEQFF TGCAGTGCTAGAGGAGGCGGGAGGGCATCCTACAATGAGCAGTTCTTC
- TRBD2 10 TRBJ2-1 TRBV20-1 CSAGSGRQFF TGCAGTGCAGGGAGCGGGAGGCAGTTCTTC
- TRBD1 15 TRBJ2-7 TRBV30 CAWSVLPGQGYEQYF TGTGCCTGGAGTGTACTTCCGGGACAGGGCTACGAGCAGTACTTC
- - 17 TRBJ2-2 TRBV4-2 CASSQVAWGAGTGELFF TGTGCCAGCAGCCAAGTCGCGTGGGGGGCGGGAACCGGGGAGCTGTTTTTT
- - 17 TRBJ2-7 TRBV6-1 CASIRTWETVNSYEQYF TGTGCCAGCATCAGGACATGGGAGACGGTAAACTCCTACGAGCAGTACTTC
- TRBD1 15 TRBJ1-1 TRBV29-1 CSVEAGGQGGTEAFF TGCAGCGTTGAAGCAGGGGGACAGGGAGGGACTGAAGCTTTCTTT
- - 16 TRBJ1-1 TRBV18 CASSPSPAPGRTEAFF TGTGCCAGCTCACCATCGCCAGCCCCAGGGCGCACTGAAGCTTTCTTT
- TRBD1 14 TRBJ2-7 TRBV29-1 CSVEDRDRGREQYF TGCAGCGTTGAAGATAGGGACAGGGGAAGAGAGCAGTACTTC
- - 11 TRBJ1-2 TRBV6-2/TRBV6-3 CATGRGYGYTF TGTGCCACGGGGCGCGGCTATGGCTACACCTTC
- - 16 TRBJ2-2 TRBV9 CASSPHIISNTGELFF TGTGCCAGCAGCCCGCACATAATATCGAACACCGGGGAGCTGTTTTTT
- - 14 TRBJ2-2 TRBV10-3 CAISDPRASGELFF TGTGCCATCAGTGACCCTAGAGCTTCCGGGGAGCTGTTTTTT
once - 14 TRBJ2-7 TRBV20-1 CSAPPRAQYYEQYF TGCAGTGCTCCACCCCGGGCCCAGTACTACGAGCAGTACTTC
- - 11 TRBJ2-7 TRBV10-3 CAISVLDEQYF TGTGCCATCAGTGTTTTAGACGAGCAGTACTTC